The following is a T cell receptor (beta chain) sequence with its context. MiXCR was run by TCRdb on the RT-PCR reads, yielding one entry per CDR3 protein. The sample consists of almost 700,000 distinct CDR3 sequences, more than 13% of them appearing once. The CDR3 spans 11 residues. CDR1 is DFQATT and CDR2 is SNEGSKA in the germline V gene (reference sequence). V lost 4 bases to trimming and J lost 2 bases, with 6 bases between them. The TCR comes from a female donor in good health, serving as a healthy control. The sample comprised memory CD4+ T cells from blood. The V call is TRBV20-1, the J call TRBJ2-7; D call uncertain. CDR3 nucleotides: TGCAGTGCTAACAAAGCCTACGAGCAGTACTTC. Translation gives CSANKAYEQYF.